This T cell receptor (beta chain) was recovered during a study of blood T cell repertoires in COVID-19. Study summary: Italy, Spain and the United States were the sources of the convalescent and acute COVID-19 samples.

J was trimmed by 0 bases and V by 0 bases; bases with no gene match: 6. The germline gives CDR1 GTSNPN, CDR2 SVGIG (reference sequence). This CDR3 contains 16 residues. Clones were sequenced by immunoSEQ multiplex PCR, and TCRdb holds only the in-frame ones, with some missing. The sample gives approximately 250,000 clones, about 90% of which show up once; over 0.8% is in the top ten. The chain joins TRBV30 to TRBJ2-3, with TRBD2 identical over 7 bases. Material for sequencing was peripheral blood. The clonotype comes from a man aged 30 to 45 with COVID-19, enrolled during active disease. Here the CDR3 DNA reads TGTGCCTGGAGTGTAGGTGGCGGGGGTAGCACAGATACGCAGTATTTT. Protein product: CAWSVGGGGSTDTQYF.